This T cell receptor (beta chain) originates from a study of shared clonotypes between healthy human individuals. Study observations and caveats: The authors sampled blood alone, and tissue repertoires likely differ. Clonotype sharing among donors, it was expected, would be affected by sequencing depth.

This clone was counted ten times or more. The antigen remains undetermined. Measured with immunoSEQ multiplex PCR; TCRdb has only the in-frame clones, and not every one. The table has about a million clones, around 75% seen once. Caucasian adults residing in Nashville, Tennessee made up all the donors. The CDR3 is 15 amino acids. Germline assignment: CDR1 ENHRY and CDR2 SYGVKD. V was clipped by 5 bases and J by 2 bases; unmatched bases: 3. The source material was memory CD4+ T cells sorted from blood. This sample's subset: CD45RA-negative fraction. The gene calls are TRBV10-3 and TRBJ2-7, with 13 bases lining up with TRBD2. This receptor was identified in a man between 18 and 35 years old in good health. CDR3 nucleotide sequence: TGTGCCATCAGTTCTGGGACTAGCGGGGCCTACGAGCAGTACTTC. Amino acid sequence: CAISSGTSGAYEQYF.